Listed below are T cell receptor beta chains from one sample, sequenced in a study of shared T cell receptors in the human thymus. Produced via immunoSEQ multiplex PCR; TCRdb's table is partial and in-frame only. The table shows more than 550,000 clones, with roughly 88% occurring only once. This same sample was also taken into another study, of human thymus T cells.

The source material was thymocytes. Receptor source: a girl under two years old with a congenital heart defect. Both conserved end residues are trimmed from each CDR3. Each record gives: V gene, J gene, CDR3 protein.

TRBV6-4,TRBJ2-7,ASSESHGTGDRMEQY
TRBV5-5,TRBJ2-7,ASSLLRATYEQY
TRBV5-6,TRBJ2-5,ASSLVLQQETQY
TRBV10-3,TRBJ2-5,AAGGQETQY
TRBV5-1,TRBJ2-1,ASGGQYFSYNEQF
TRBV7-9,TRBJ1-6,ASSFSGQGDNSPLH
TRBV7-9,TRBJ1-4,ASSLGRGGFNEKLF
TRBV6-5,TRBJ2-7,ASSYFYHGSSYEQY
TRBV28,TRBJ1-2,ASSLIRSRYGYT
TRBV7-3,TRBJ1-2,ASSLTGGDRARGYT
TRBV30,TRBJ2-7,AWRRTGQGRYEQY
TRBV29-1,TRBJ2-3,SVEDGLAATDTQY
TRBV5-6,TRBJ1-1,ASSGRTGYILNTEAF
TRBV6-6,TRBJ2-7,ASSSGTGPYEQY
TRBV18,TRBJ2-2,ASSPYRNPGQGTGELF
TRBV2,TRBJ1-3,ASTRQGRKDTIY
TRBV7-8,TRBJ1-4,ASSLTMGVLGPATNEKLF
TRBV10-1,TRBJ2-4,ASSDRGTAKNIQY
TRBV5-1,TRBJ1-1,ASSLRTGDTEAF
TRBV16,TRBJ1-2,ASSPWTGNYGYT
TRBV28,TRBJ1-4,ASSSPQGSNEKLF
TRBV7-7,TRBJ2-2,ASSPGGSTGELF
TRBV13,TRBJ1-1,ASSAGTAGMNTEAF
TRBV9,TRBJ1-4,ASSVDLYGRGEKLF
TRBV7-2,TRBJ2-1,ASSFFQF
TRBV19,TRBJ1-2,ASSKVARTGGNGYT
TRBV2,TRBJ2-2,ASSEALRTSGGGNTGELF
TRBV28,TRBJ1-1,ASRPGMGDTEAF
TRBV5-5,TRBJ1-2,ASSLATPADSAGYT
TRBV7-6,TRBJ2-5,ASSLGSGAYQETQY
TRBV29-1,TRBJ2-7,SVDTGDEQY
TRBV7-9,TRBJ1-2,ASSPGTGGPYT
TRBV12-5,TRBJ2-2,ASGPSGGAIGELF
TRBV28,TRBJ1-2,ASSLEGTGTGRSNYGYT
TRBV4-1,TRBJ1-4,ASSQRTLELF
TRBV14,TRBJ1-5,ASSHPLGQGKVSNQPQH
TRBV5-1,TRBJ1-2,ASRRQGEGCGYT
TRBV7-9,TRBJ2-2,ASSLGQPNTGELF
TRBV5-1,TRBJ1-1,ASSTGQALTEAF